The clone carrying this T cell receptor beta chain was picked up many times. Its antigen is unidentified. CDR1 is SGHKS and CDR2 is YYEKEE in the germline V gene (reference sequence). Trimming took off 4 bases at V and 5 bases at J, with 21 bases between the two ends. There are 16 residues in the CDR3. Via MiXCR, TCRdb re-called the 5' RACE reads, giving one row per CDR3 protein. The sample has hundreds of thousands of distinct CDR3 sequences, less than 4.5% seen once. This entry comes from a study of T cells after yellow fever vaccination. Study observations and caveats: Post-booster repertoires contained most primary-vaccination clones again (approximately 97% CD4, over 70% CD8).

The clonotype was recovered from a man in his late teens or twenties who received the YFV17D yellow fever vaccine. The starting material was PBMCs, obtained on the day of the yellow fever booster vaccination. The chain carries TRBV5-5 and TRBJ2-5; the D call may be TRBD1 or TRBD2 (5 bases each). The CDR3 here is CASSQLPGRHGETQYF. CDR3 DNA sequence: TGTGCCAGCAGCCAGTTACCGGGACGACACGGGGAGACCCAGTACTTC.